A single sample is the source of the 5 T cell receptor beta chains below, sequenced in a study of shared clonotypes between healthy human individuals. Sequencing used immunoSEQ multiplex PCR; TCRdb keeps in-frame clones, though not all of them. The sample consists of some 2,500,000 clones, approximately 90% of them appearing once. The material sequenced was naive CD4+ T cells from PBMCs. Subset noted: CD45RA+ positively selected. These receptors were obtained from a man between 18 and 35 years old in good health. Some clones in this sample may be carry-over from other donors' samples.

The rearrangement links TRBV5-4 to TRBJ2-5, with 8 positions matching TRBD1. Per the germline V gene, CDR1 is SGHNT and CDR2 is YYREEE (reference sequence). This CDR3 spans 13 amino acids. The junction had 10 bases not matched to a gene; V was cut back by 7 bases and J by 8 bases. The CDR3 DNA reads TGTGCCAGCTTTACTTGGGCAGGGGGCACCCAGTACTTC. It is translated as CASFTWAGGTQYF. The variable domain in full, completed from reference TRBV5-4 and TRBJ2-5, reads ETGVTQSPTHLIKTRGQQVTLRCSSQSGHNTVSWYQQALGQGPQFIFQYYREEENGRGNFPPRFSGLQFPNYSSELNVNALELDDSALYLCASFTWAGGTQYFGPGTRLLVL.

The CDR3 DNA reads as TGTGCCAGCAGCTTTGGGACTAGCGGCCTCGAGGCCTACGAGCAGTACTTC. This gives the protein CASSFGTSGLEAYEQYF. The J gene is TRBJ2-7, the V gene TRBV7-9, with 11 bases lining up with TRBD2. CDR3 length equals 17 residues. V lost 3 bases, J lost 2 bases, and 9 bases stayed unmatched. CDR1 is SEHNR, CDR2 FQNEAQ, per germline (reference sequence). The full variable domain, with the rest looked up from reference TRBV7-9 and TRBJ2-7, is DTGVSQNPRHKITKRGQNVTFRCDPISEHNRLYWYRQTLGQGPEFLTYFQNEAQLEKSRLLSDRFSAERPKGSFSTLEIQRTEQGDSAMYLCASSFGTSGLEAYEQYFGPGTRLTVT.

The chain couples TRBV28 to TRBJ2-2, with 8 bases that match TRBD2. This CDR3 has 17 amino acids. The germline CDR1 and CDR2 sequences are MDHEN and SYDVKM. V dropped 5 bases and J dropped 4; count of bases not matched to a gene: 12. CDR3 region: CASSPRLGTSGTGELFF. As DNA, the CDR3 is TGTGCCAGCAGTCCTCGCCTCGGCACTAGCGGCACCGGGGAGCTGTTTTTT.

The chain employs TRBV11-2 and TRBJ2-1; D call uncertain. Germline lookup yields CDR1 SGHAT and CDR2 FQNNGV. Trimming removed 2 bases from V and 7 bases from J, with 12 bases in between. The CDR3 length is 14 residues. The CDR3 DNA follows: TGTGCCAGCAGCTTATTTTCAGGTCTAAATGAGCAGTTCTTC. Residues: CASSLFSGLNEQFF.

This clone was counted a single time. V is TRBV4-1 and J is TRBJ1-5; D may be TRBD1 (5 bases). The CDR3 runs 17 residues. The V and J ends lost 4 bases and 8 bases respectively, with 24 bases between them. From germline, CDR1 is MGHRA and CDR2 YSYEKL. This CDR3 reads CASSRRTSGASMEPQHF. The CDR3 DNA sequence: TGCGCCAGCAGCCGGCGGACATCCGGTGCTTCCATGGAGCCCCAGCATTTT.